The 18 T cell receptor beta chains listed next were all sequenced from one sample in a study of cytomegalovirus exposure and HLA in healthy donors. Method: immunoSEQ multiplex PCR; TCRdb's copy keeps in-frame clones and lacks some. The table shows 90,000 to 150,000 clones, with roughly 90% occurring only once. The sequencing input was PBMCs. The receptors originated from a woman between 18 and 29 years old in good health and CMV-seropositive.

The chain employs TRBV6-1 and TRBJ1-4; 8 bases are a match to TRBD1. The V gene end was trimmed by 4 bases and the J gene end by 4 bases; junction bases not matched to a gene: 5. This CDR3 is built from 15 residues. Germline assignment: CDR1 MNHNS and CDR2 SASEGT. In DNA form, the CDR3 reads TGTGCCAGCAGTGCCGGGACAGGCTATAATGAAAAACTGTTTTTT. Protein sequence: CASSAGTGYNEKLFF.

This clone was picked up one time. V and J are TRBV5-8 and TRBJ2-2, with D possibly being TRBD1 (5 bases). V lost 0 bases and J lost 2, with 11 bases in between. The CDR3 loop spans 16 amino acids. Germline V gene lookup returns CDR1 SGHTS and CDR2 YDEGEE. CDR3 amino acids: CASSLGDSLNTGELFF. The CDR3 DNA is TGTGCCAGCAGCTTGGGCGACAGCCTAAACACCGGGGAGCTGTTTTTT.

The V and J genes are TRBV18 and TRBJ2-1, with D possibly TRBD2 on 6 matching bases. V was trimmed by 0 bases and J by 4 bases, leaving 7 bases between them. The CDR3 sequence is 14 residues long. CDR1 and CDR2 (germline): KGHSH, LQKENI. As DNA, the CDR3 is TGTGCCAGCTCACCACCGGCGGGGTACAATGAGCAGTTCTTC. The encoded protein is CASSPPAGYNEQFF.

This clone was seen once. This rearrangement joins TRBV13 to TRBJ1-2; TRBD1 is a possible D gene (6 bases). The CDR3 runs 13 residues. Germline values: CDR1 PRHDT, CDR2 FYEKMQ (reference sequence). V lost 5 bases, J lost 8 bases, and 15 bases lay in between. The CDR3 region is CASSQQGPRGYTF. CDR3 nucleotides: TGTGCCAGCAGCCAACAGGGTCCCCGAGGCTACACCTTC.

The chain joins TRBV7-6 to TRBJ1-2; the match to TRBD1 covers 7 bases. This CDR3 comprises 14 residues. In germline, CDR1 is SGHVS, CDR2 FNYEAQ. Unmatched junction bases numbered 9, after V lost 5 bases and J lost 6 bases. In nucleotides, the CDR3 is TGTGCCAGCAGCCGGTTCCAGGGGGGCGATGGCTACACCTTC. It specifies CASSRFQGGDGYTF. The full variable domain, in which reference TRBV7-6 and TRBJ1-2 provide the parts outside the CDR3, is GAGVSQSPRYKVTKRGQDVALRCDPISGHVSLYWYRQALGQGPEFLTYFNYEAQQDKSGLPNDRFSAERPEGSISTLTIQRTEQRDSAMYRCASSRFQGGDGYTFGSGTRLTVV.

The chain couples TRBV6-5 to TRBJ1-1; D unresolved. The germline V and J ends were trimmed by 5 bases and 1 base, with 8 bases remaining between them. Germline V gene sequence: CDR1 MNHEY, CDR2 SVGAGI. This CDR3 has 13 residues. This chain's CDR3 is CASSLVANTEAFF. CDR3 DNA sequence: TGTGCCAGCAGTCTCGTGGCGAACACTGAAGCTTTCTTT.

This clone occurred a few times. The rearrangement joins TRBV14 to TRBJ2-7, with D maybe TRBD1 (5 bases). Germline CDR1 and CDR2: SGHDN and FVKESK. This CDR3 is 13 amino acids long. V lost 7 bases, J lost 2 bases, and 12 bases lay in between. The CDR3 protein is CASNQGRAYEQYF. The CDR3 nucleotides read TGTGCCAGCAACCAGGGCAGGGCCTACGAGCAGTACTTC.

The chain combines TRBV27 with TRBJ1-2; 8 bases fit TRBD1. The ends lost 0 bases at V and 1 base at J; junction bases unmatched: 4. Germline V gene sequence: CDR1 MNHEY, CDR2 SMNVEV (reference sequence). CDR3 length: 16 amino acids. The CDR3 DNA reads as TGTGCCAGCAGTTTATCGGGGGACAGGATTAACTATGGCTACACCTTC. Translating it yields CASSLSGDRINYGYTF.

The DNA for the CDR3 is TGTGCCAGCAGGCGAGACAAAGGAACAACTAATGAAAAACTGTTTTTT. It translates to CASRRDKGTTNEKLFF. The genes are TRBV7-2 and TRBJ1-4; D not resolved. CDR1 and CDR2 from the germline V gene are SGHTA and FQGNSA. The germline V and J ends were trimmed by 6 bases and 0 bases, with 14 bases remaining between them. The CDR3 extends over 16 amino acids.

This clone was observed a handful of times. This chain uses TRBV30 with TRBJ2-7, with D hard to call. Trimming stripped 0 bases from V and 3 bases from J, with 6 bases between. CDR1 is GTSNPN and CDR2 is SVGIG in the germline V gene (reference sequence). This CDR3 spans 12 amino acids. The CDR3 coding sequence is TGTGCCTGGAGTGTACAATTCTACGAGCAGTACTTC. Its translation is CAWSVQFYEQYF. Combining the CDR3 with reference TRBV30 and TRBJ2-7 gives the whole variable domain SQTIHQWPATLVQPVGSPLSLECTVEGTSNPNLYWYRQAAGRGLQLLFYSVGIGQISSEVPQNLSASRPQDRQFILSSKKLLLSDSGFYLCAWSVQFYEQYFGPGTRLTVT.

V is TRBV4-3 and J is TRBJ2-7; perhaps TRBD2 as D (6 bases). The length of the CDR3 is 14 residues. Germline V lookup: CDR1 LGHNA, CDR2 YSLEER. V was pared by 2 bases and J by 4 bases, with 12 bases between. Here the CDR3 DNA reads TGCGCCAGCAGCCAATACCGCGGGGTGTACGAGCAGTACTTC. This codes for CASSQYRGVYEQYF.

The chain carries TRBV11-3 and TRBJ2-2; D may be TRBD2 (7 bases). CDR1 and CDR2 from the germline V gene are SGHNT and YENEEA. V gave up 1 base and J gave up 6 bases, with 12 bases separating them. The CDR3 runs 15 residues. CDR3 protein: CASSLAGGAAGELFF. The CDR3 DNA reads TGTGCCAGCAGCTTAGCTGGGGGGGCCGCCGGGGAGCTGTTTTTT. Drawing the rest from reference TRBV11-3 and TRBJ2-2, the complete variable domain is EAGVVQSPRYKIIEKKQPVAFWCNPISGHNTLYWYLQNLGQGPELLIRYENEEAVDDSQLPKDRFSAERLKGVDSTLKIQPAELGDSAVYLCASSLAGGAAGELFFGEGSRLTVL.

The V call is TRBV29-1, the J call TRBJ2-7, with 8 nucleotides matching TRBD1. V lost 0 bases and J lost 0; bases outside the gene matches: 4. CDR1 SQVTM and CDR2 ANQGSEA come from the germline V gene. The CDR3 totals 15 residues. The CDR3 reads CSVEDIGQGSYEQYF. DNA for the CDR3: TGCAGCGTTGAAGATATAGGACAGGGCTCCTACGAGCAGTACTTC.

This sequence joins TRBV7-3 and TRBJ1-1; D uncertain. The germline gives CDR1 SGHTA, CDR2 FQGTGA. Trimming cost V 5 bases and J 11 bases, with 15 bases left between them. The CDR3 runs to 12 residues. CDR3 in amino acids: CASSRDGAVAFF. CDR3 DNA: TGTGCCAGCAGCCGCGATGGCGCGGTGGCTTTCTTT.

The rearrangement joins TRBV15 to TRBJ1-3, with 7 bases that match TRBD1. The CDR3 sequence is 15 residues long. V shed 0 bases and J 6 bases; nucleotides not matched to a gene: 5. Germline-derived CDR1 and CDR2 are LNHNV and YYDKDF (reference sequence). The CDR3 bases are TGTGCCACCAGCAGAGATCCAGGGGGTAAAAACACCATATATTTT. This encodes CATSRDPGGKNTIYF.

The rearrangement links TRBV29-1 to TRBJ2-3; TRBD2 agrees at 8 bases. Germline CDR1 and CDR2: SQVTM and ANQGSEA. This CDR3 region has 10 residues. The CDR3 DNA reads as TGCAGTTCGGGGGGGGATACGCAGTATTTT. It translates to CSSGGDTQYF.

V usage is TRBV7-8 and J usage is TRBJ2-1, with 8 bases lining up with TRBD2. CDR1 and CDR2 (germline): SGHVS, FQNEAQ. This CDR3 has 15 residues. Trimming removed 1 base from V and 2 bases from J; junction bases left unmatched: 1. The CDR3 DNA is TGTGCCAGCAGCTTAGAAGCGGGAGCCTACAATGAGCAGTTCTTC. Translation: CASSLEAGAYNEQFF.

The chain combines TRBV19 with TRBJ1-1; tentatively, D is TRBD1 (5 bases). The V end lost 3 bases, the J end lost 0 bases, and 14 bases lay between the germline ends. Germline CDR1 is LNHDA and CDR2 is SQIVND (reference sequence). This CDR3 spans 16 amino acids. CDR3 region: CASSIRQTELNTEAFF. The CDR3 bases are TGTGCCAGTAGTATCCGACAGACTGAGTTGAACACTGAAGCTTTCTTT.